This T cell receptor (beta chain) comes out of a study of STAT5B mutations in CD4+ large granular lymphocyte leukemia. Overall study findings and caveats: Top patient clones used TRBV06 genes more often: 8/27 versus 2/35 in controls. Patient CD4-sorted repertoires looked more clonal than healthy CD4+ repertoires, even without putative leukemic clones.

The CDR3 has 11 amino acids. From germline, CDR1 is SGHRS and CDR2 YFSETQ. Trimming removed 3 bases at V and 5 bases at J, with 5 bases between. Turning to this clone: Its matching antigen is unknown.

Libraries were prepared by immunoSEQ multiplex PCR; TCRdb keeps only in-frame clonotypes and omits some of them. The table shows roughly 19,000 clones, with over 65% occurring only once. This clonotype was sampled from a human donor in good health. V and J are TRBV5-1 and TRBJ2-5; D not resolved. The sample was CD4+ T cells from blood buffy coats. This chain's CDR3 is CASSYEETQYF. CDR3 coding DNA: TGCGCCAGCAGCTACGAGGAGACCCAGTACTTC.